The text below deals with one TCR beta chain. The data belong to a study of blood T cell repertoires in COVID-19. At the level of the study: Samples of COVID-19 (acute and convalescent) were obtained from the United States, Italy and Spain.

The protocol was immunoSEQ multiplex PCR, while the TCRdb copy is restricted to in-frame clones and leaves out a portion. The data hold 150,000 or so clones, with roughly 80% observed a single time. This CDR3 region has 17 residues. This TCR was recovered from a man aged 60 to 75 with acute or convalescent COVID-19. The V gene is TRBV21-1, the J gene TRBJ1-2; the table's D call, TRBD1, was not checked against the DNA. TRBV21-1 is described as a pseudogene. The specimen sequenced was peripheral blood. CDR3 in amino acids: CASIAGTGRVANYGYTF. The DNA for the CDR3 is TGTGCCAGCATCGCCGGGACAGGGAGGGTAGCTAACTATGGCTACACCTTC.